This T cell receptor (beta chain) emerged from a study of T-cell memory formation after mild COVID-19. General study findings and limits: Clones that got smaller from day 15 to 85 had even CD4/CD8, while clones growing later tipped toward CD4+. Some clones that responded turned up in pre-infection memory, which suggests that cross-reactive memory joined in. Clonal second-wave expansions that peaked on day 37 had unconfirmed SARS-CoV-2 specificity.

The CDR3 covers 12 residues. Germline V gene data show CDR1 as SGHRS and CDR2 as YFSETQ. V was trimmed by 2 bases and J by 8 bases, leaving 8 bases between them. Worth noting for this clonotype: What it binds is not known.

The TCR alpha and TCR beta cDNA libraries, bearing sample barcodes and UMIs, were generated by 5'RACE using constant-segment primers. Via MiXCR, TCRdb re-called the 5' RACE reads, giving one row per CDR3 protein. The table lists more than 400,000 distinct CDR3 sequences, around a sixth of them singletons. The clonotype was recovered from an adult woman who had mild COVID-19 (a few samples of this study predate the infection). Cell type and time point are not known. The chain combines TRBV5-1 with TRBJ2-1, with D hard to call. Specimen: PBMCs or a T cell subset sorted from them (not recorded which). The CDR3 loop is CASSLYRDEQFF. CDR3 bases: TGCGCCAGCAGCTTATACCGGGATGAGCAGTTCTTC.